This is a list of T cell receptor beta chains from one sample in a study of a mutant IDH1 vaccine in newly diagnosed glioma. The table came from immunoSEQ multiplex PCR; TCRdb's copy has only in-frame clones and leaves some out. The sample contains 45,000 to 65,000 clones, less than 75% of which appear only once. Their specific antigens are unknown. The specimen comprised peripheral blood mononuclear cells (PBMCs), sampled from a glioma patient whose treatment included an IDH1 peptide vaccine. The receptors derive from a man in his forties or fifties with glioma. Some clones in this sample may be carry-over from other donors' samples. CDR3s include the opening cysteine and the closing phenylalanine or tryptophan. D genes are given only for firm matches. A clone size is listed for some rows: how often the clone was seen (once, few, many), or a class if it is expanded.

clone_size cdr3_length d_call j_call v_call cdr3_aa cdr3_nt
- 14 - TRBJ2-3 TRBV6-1 CASSIPARRDTQYF TGTGCCAGCAGTATACCCGCCCGGCGTGATACGCAGTATTTT
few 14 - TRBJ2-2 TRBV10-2 CASSDYAASGELFF TGCGCCAGCAGTGATTACGCAGCCTCCGGGGAGCTGTTTTTT
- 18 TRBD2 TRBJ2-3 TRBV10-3 CAISDPGLAGWGTDTQYF TGTGCCATCAGTGACCCCGGACTAGCGGGGTGGGGGACAGATACGCAGTATTTT
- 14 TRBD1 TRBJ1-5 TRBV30 CAWSVQGADQPQHF TGTGCCTGGAGTGTACAGGGGGCCGATCAGCCCCAGCATTTT
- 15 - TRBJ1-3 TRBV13 CASIHSVDSGNTIYF TGTGCCAGCATCCACTCCGTCGACTCTGGAAACACCATATATTTT
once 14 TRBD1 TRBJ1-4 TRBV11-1 CASSRGQVNEKLFF TGTGCCAGCAGCCGGGGACAGGTTAATGAAAAACTGTTTTTT
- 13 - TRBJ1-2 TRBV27 CASSFGTGGGYTF TGTGCCAGCAGTTTCGGGACGGGAGGGGGCTACACCTTC
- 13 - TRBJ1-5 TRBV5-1 CASSLGGDPPQHF TGCGCCAGCAGCTTGGGGGGGGACCCCCCCCAGCATTTT
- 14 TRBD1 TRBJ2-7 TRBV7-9 CASSLTGGLDEQYF TGTGCCAGCAGCTTAACAGGGGGGCTTGACGAGCAGTACTTC
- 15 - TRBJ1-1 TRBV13 CASSPGTDPNTEAFF TGTGCCAGCAGCCCCGGGACCGACCCCAACACTGAAGCTTTCTTT
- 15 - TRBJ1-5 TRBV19 CASSQPRVENQPQHF TGTGCCAGTAGCCAACCAAGGGTAGAAAATCAGCCCCAGCATTTT
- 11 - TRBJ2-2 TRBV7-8 CASSLRGELFF TGTGCCAGCAGCTTAAGGGGGGAGCTGTTTTTT
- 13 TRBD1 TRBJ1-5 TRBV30 CAWSGTGDQPQHF TGTGCCTGGAGTGGTACAGGGGATCAGCCCCAGCATTTT
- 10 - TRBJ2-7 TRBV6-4 CARKLTSRYF TGTGCCAGGAAGCTGACTAGTCGGTACTTC
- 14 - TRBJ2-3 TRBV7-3 CASSQGWGGNTQYF TGTGCCAGCAGCCAGGGGTGGGGGGGGAATACGCAGTATTTT
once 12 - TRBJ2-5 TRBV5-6 CASSPRVGTQYF TGTGCCAGCAGCCCCCGGGTTGGGACCCAGTACTTC
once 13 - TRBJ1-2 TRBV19 CASRQTVGYGYTF TGTGCCAGTAGGCAAACAGTGGGCTATGGCTACACCTTC
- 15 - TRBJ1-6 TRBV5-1 CASSTLGADNSPLHF TGCGCCAGCAGTACGCTCGGGGCAGACAATTCACCCCTCCACTTT
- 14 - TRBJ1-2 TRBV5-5 CASSPLGGDYGYTF TGTGCCAGCAGCCCCCTGGGGGGGGACTATGGCTACACCTTC
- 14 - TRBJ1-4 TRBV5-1 CASSLEEWGEKLFF TGCGCCAGCAGCTTGGAGGAGTGGGGGGAAAAACTGTTTTTT
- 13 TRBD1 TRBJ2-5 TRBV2 CASGGQGQETQYF TGTGCCAGCGGGGGACAGGGCCAAGAGACCCAGTACTTC
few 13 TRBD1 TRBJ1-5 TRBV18 CASSTGDWQPQHF TGTGCCAGCTCCACAGGGGATTGGCAGCCCCAGCATTTT